The rows below give T cell receptor beta chains drawn from one sample of a study of cytomegalovirus exposure and HLA in healthy donors. The repertoire was sequenced with immunoSEQ multiplex PCR; TCRdb's copy has only in-frame clones and lacks some. The sample contains about 140,000 clones, 80% of which appear only once. The specimen sequenced was PBMCs. The receptor set was obtained from a young man in good health. Both conserved end residues are part of each CDR3. D genes are given only for firm matches. Some rows have no size entry. The others give once, few or many, or a class for an expanded clone.

d_gene	abundance	v_gene	j_gene	CDR3aa	CDR3nt
TRBD1	once	TRBV2	TRBJ2-7	CASSEEGTGGDYEQYF	TGTGCCAGCAGTGAAGAGGGGACAGGGGGAGACTACGAGCAGTACTTC
TRBD1	-	TRBV11-2	TRBJ2-5	CASSSGQGAGETQYF	TGTGCCAGCAGCTCCGGACAGGGGGCGGGGGAGACCCAGTACTTC
-	-	TRBV7-3	TRBJ2-3	CASSLQGGGTDTQYF	TGTGCCAGCAGCTTGCAGGGTGGTGGCACAGATACGCAGTATTTT
-	-	TRBV11-3	TRBJ2-7	CASSLGRDYEQYF	TGTGCCAGCAGCTTAGGCAGGGACTACGAGCAGTACTTC
TRBD2	-	TRBV14	TRBJ2-7	CASSYAGTRGYEQYF	TGTGCCAGCAGTTACGCCGGGACTAGGGGGTACGAGCAGTACTTC
-	-	TRBV7-3	TRBJ2-7	CASSLNAIAGRAYEQYF	TGTGCCAGCAGCTTAAATGCTATTGCGGGAAGGGCCTACGAGCAGTACTTC
TRBD1	once	TRBV7-9	TRBJ2-1	CASSPYRDRANEQFF	TGTGCCAGCAGCCCCTACCGGGACAGGGCCAATGAGCAGTTCTTC
TRBD2	-	TRBV7-4	TRBJ2-5	CASSLGPREGTQYF	TGTGCCAGCAGCTTGGGACCCCGGGAGGGGACCCAGTACTTC
TRBD1	-	TRBV12-5	TRBJ2-2	CASGLVRNRDRKAGELFF	TGTGCTAGTGGTTTGGTCCGCAACCGGGACAGGAAGGCCGGGGAGCTGTTTTTT
TRBD2	-	TRBV19	TRBJ2-1	CASSIYKSGTSGRAEEQFF	TGTGCCAGTAGTATATATAAAAGCGGCACTAGCGGGAGGGCCGAAGAGCAGTTCTTC
TRBD1	-	TRBV6-5	TRBJ1-3	CASSYDRGSGNTIYF	TGTGCCAGCAGTTATGACAGGGGCTCTGGAAACACCATATATTTT